The following is a TCR beta chain sequence with its context. It lacks a known antigen. Base qualities are not at hand, and no much larger clone is one base apart. TCRbeta CDR3 regions were amplified from genomic DNA using the immunoSEQ Assay, a bias-controlled multiplex PCR. The paper's processing steps were these. The number of nucleated cells in each sample was estimated from the amplification of reference gene primers within the assay. To quantify the absolute abundance of each unique TCRbeta CDR3 rearrangement, sequence reads were collapsed and filtered. For each sample, productive Simpson clonality was calculated by taking the square root of Simpson's diversity index across productive rearrangements. TCRdb provides this immuneACCESS table in a form limited to in-frame rearrangements. Some clones are lacking; in checked studies, under half of them reflect an unresolved V gene, and why the rest are absent is not known. V and J calls and clone size are as listed in that table; D and trimming were resolved from the DNA. This sample gives over 250,000 clones in total; approximately 86% of them show up just once. 8.5% to 10% of the sample belongs to the ten largest clones.

The data derive from a study of blood T cell repertoires in COVID-19 (dated by TCRdb to 2019 to 2021). Background on the whole study: Samples covering the acute and convalescent phases of COVID-19 were provided by collaborators in the United States, Italy and Spain. The material from the prospective study consisted of cDNA or gDNA derived from T cells, B-cell-depleted T cells, or PBMCs. Deeply sampled blood TCRbeta repertoires from subjects exposed to, actively infected with, or recovered from COVID-19 were included in the dataset. The repertoires were released in a freely available public database meant as a resource for research on the immune response to SARS-CoV-2. Samples came from the ongoing ImmuneRACE study (first 160 participants) plus 1,254 subjects from 6 global collaborators. The sample metadata nearly always contained a de-identified subject ID, COVID-19 status, age in years and sex. Where HLA class I and class II types were available, the types were taken from metadata supplied by the sample provider, not from assay-based typing.

General conclusions and limits of the study: The quantity of clinical and demographic metadata differed by source and by participant and was supplied without curation.

A second Seattle source provided samples from volunteer blood donors who had recovered from COVID-19. The collaborating institutions used their own protocols to collect whole blood in K2EDTA tubes. For TCRbeta analysis, collaborator samples were shipped as frozen whole blood, as isolated PBMCs, or as DNA extracted from either sample type. The sequenced sample consisted of peripheral blood. This clonotype was obtained from a man aged 40-49 years who had recovered from COVID-19.

The nucleotides are TGCGCCAGCAGCCAAGATGGGAGTAGCCGAGGCGCGCAGTTCTTC. The resulting protein is CASSQDGSSRGAQFF. The sequence joins TRBV4-3 to TRBJ2-1; perhaps TRBD2 is the D gene, with 5 bases matching. CDR1 and CDR2, looked up from the germline V gene, are LGHNA and YSLEER. At the junction V is shortened by 0 bases and J by 12 bases, with 18 bases in between. The CDR3 starts with the cysteine, ends with the phenylalanine, and has 15 residues. The CDR3 DNA has 45 bases and is translated from base 1.